This entry concerns a single T cell receptor (beta chain). This entry belongs to a study of cytomegalovirus exposure and HLA in healthy donors. PCR used 60 Vbeta primers and 13 Jbeta primers. Measured with immunoSEQ multiplex PCR; TCRdb has only the in-frame clones, and not every one. The sample holds some 99,000 clones, roughly 79% seen once. The CDR3 spans 15 residues. Trimming removed 6 bases from V and 3 bases from J, with 18 bases in between. Per germline, CDR1 MNHNS and CDR2 SASEGT. This receptor was identified in a man aged 40-49 years in good health and CMV-seronegative. The chain has TRBV6-1 and TRBJ2-7, with a tentative D call TRBD2 (6 bases). The source material was PBMCs. The CDR3 spells CASSSTGDSLYEQYF. CDR3 nucleotides: TGTGCCAGCAGCTCGACGGGAGACTCCCTCTACGAGCAGTACTTC.